This T cell receptor beta chain was sequenced in a study of CD8 T cells in ankylosing spondylitis. V lost 6 bases, J lost 7 bases, and 19 bases lay in between. The CDR3 has 15 amino acids. CDR1 SGHRS and CDR2 YFSETQ come from the germline V gene. MiXCR, applied by TCRdb to the 5' RACE reads, yields one record per CDR3 protein. The repertoire holds about 100,000 distinct CDR3 sequences, with approximately 25% as singletons. This TCR came from a male donor with ankylosing spondylitis. Input material: synovial fluid, either unsorted or a sorted T cell fraction (not recorded which). This chain links TRBV5-1 with TRBJ1-4, with a weak D call TRBD1 (6 bases). The DNA for the CDR3 is TGCGCCAGCAATCAAGGGGGGTTGTTGGGTGAAAAACTGTTTTTT. Its translation is CASNQGGLLGEKLFF.